Here is one T cell receptor beta chain with its context. The antigen is not known. The data were obtained in a study of blood T cells in healthy people across ages. Study conclusions and caveats: Estimated diversity that came from one million T cells was considered an underestimate.

The authors ran a second PCR of 7 to 11 cycles using a sample-barcoded 5' primer and a J-beta primer mix. Each CDR3 protein gets one entry after TCRdb re-called the 5' RACE reads with MiXCR. The sample includes fewer than 750,000 distinct CDR3 sequences, roughly 43% seen only once; the top ten take roughly 25%. J lost 11 bases, V lost 3 bases, and 8 bases had no gene match. Germline loops: CDR1 SGHAT, CDR2 FQNNGV. There are 13 residues in the CDR3. The TCR was taken from an elderly man in good health. The chain uses TRBV11-2 and TRBJ2-5; TRBD2 matches 8 bases. Material for sequencing was blood. The CDR3 reads CASSLHLQRGQYF. CDR3 in DNA: TGTGCCAGCAGCTTGCACCTCCAGCGGGGGCAGTACTTC.